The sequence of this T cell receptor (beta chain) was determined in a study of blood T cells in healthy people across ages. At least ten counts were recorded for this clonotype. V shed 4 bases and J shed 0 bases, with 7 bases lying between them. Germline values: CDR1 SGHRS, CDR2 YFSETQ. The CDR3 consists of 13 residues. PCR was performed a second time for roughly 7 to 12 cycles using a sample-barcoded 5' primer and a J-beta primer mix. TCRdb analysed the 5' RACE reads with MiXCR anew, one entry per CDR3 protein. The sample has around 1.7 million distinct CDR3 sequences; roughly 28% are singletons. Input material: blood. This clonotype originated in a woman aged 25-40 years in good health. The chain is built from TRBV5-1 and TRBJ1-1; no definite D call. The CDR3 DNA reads TGCGCCAGCAGCGTGAGATTGAACACTGAAGCTTTCTTT. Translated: CASSVRLNTEAFF.